This record covers a single TCR beta chain. Antigen unknown. The entry originates in a study of human T cells and chemical hapten exposure. Study-wide results and caveats: Positive correlation was observed between PT1 expanded TCR counts and patch test score.

Via MiXCR, TCRdb re-called the RACE reads, giving one row per CDR3 protein. The table lists 84,000 or so distinct CDR3 sequences, more than 8.5% of them singletons. Sample time point: patch test 2, 6 weeks after DPC sensitization. Described treatment: therapeutic diphenylcyclopropenone sensitization with weekly scalp DPC. The length of the CDR3 is 13 residues. The receptor comes from a woman under 40 with alopecia areata. Some clones in this sample may be carry-over from other donors' samples. The rearrangement joins TRBV12-2 to TRBJ2-3; the table names TRBD1, a call not compared with the DNA. TRBV12-2 is designated a pseudogene. The material was whole blood, obtained in connection with sensitization to the hapten diphenylcyclopropenone (DPC). CDR3 nucleotide sequence: TGTGCAAGTCGCTTAGGGGGGACAGATACGCAGTATTTT. It codes for CASRLGGTDTQYF.